A single sample is the source of the 7 T cell receptor beta chains below, sequenced in a study of early T cells in non-severe SARS-CoV-2 infection. TCRdb independently ran MiXCR on the 5' RACE reads; one entry per CDR3 protein. The sample includes approximately 80,000 distinct CDR3 sequences, 12% of them seen just once. The sequenced sample was whole blood. The receptors originated from an adult who was a healthcare worker with PCR-confirmed SARS-CoV-2 infection or an uninfected control (not recorded which).

The genes are TRBV6-1 and TRBJ2-7, with D possibly called TRBD1 or TRBD2 (5 bases each). Trimming removed 7 bases from V and 4 bases from J, with 14 bases in between. CDR3 size: 13 residues. The germline gives CDR1 MNHNS, CDR2 SASEGT. This chain's CDR3 is CASTPNGGYEQYF. As DNA, the CDR3 is TGTGCCAGCACCCCCAATGGGGGATACGAGCAGTACTTC.

This clonotype came up many times. This chain links TRBV28 with TRBJ1-3; D is uncertain. The germline V gene has CDR1 MDHEN and CDR2 SYDVKM. This CDR3 spans 15 amino acids. Trimming stripped 5 bases from V and 2 bases from J, with 13 bases between. CDR3 DNA: TGTGCCAGCAGTACCCTCGCCGGGGCTGGAAACACCATATATTTT. Translated: CASSTLAGAGNTIYF.

This clonotype was counted at least ten times. The V gene is TRBV3-1, the J gene TRBJ1-4; D unclear. This CDR3 spans 16 amino acids. V was shortened by 3 bases and J by 0 bases, with 11 bases between the two germline ends. Germline V gene data show CDR1 as LGHDT and CDR2 as YNNKEL (reference sequence). CDR3 coding DNA: TGTGCCAGCAGCCAGAGACCAGGATCAACTAATGAAAAACTGTTTTTT. Protein product: CASSQRPGSTNEKLFF.

This clonotype was detected many times. This chain uses TRBV4-1 with TRBJ1-2; D is undetermined. CDR1 is MGHRA and CDR2 is YSYEKL in the germline V gene. V lost 1 base and J 2 bases, leaving 8 bases between the germline ends. The CDR3 contains 14 residues. Here the CDR3 reads CASSQAWANYGYTF. DNA of the CDR3: TGCGCCAGCAGCCAAGCCTGGGCGAACTATGGCTACACCTTC.

This clonotype has a count of ten or more. Because it lacks the conserved phenylalanine or tryptophan at the end, this CDR3 is likely a read error. V and J are TRBV7-3 and TRBJ2-2, with 8 bases aligning to TRBD1. This CDR3 contains 18 residues. J lost 3 bases, V lost 2 bases, and 11 bases had no gene match. Germline lookup yields CDR1 SGHTA and CDR2 FQGTGA. CDR3 DNA: TGTGCCAGCAGCTTAGTATCGTACAGGGGGACGGACACCGGGGAGCTGTTTCTT. Its translation: CASSLVSYRGTDTGELFL.

In this sample, this clonotype turned up many times. This chain links TRBV6-1 with TRBJ2-7, with 7 bases that match TRBD1. The CDR3 extends over 17 amino acids. The V gene's germline CDR1 is MNHNS and CDR2 SASEGT. Trimming removed 7 bases from V and 4 bases from J; junction bases left unmatched: 19. The CDR3 reads CASNYRAGTEGPYEQYF. DNA of the CDR3: TGTGCCAGCAATTACCGAGCCGGGACAGAGGGACCATACGAGCAGTACTTC.

The sample holds many counts of this clonotype. The chain employs TRBV6-1 and TRBJ2-2; 9 bases fit TRBD2. With V trimmed by 2 bases and J by 5 bases, 6 bases remained unmatched. The CDR3 covers 16 residues. CDR1 and CDR2 from the germline V gene are MNHNS and SASEGT. In nucleotides, the CDR3 is TGTGCCAGCAGTGAAAGGGGACTAGCCGGGACCGGGGAGCTGTTTTTT. It translates to CASSERGLAGTGELFF.